This T cell receptor beta chain was documented in a study of blood T cell repertoires in COVID-19. The CDR3 covers 16 residues. Losses at the gene ends were 5 bases for V and 5 bases for J; bases not matched to a gene: 6. CDR1 and CDR2 from the germline V gene are MGHRA and YSYEKL. Authors' analysis steps: How many nucleated cells were present was estimated from reference gene primer amplification. Assay used: immunoSEQ multiplex PCR; TCRdb lists only in-frame clones, some missing. V and J calls and clone size come straight from that table; D and trimming were deduced from the DNA. Seen here are 100,000 to 150,000 clones, around 83% observed once, and the top ten hold roughly 3%. One Seattle source followed patients from active infection through their disease course.

Sequencing was carried out using peripheral blood. The V gene is TRBV4-1, the J gene TRBJ1-6; TRBD1 matches at 10 bases. The clonotype originates from a woman older than 75 with COVID-19, enrolled during active disease. The DNA of the CDR3 is TGCGCCAGCAGCGTGAGACAGGGGGCCGATAATTCACCCCTCCACTTT. Translation gives CASSVRQGADNSPLHF.